Listed here is a single TCR beta chain. The data derive from a study of blood T cell repertoires in COVID-19. Study in general: In each case, the material was cDNA or gDNA derived from T cells, B-cell-depleted T cells, or PBMCs.

Original data processing: By means of reference gene primer amplification, nucleated cell counts were estimated. This table comes from immunoSEQ multiplex PCR, and its TCRdb copy is limited to in-frame clones, with some not included. The V and J calls and the clone size are those of that table, but D and trimming were determined from the DNA. The top ten hold 9.5% to 12% of the sample, which has some 200,000 clones, roughly 79% seen once. Deletions cut 7 bases from V and 9 bases from J, with 33 bases between. The CDR3 sequence is 18 residues long. Germline lookup yields CDR1 MRHNA and CDR2 SNTAGT. The sequenced material came from peripheral blood. The chain carries TRBV6-4 and TRBJ2-5; a weak D match, TRBD2 (5 bases). This clonotype was sampled from a woman in her thirties or forties with COVID-19, enrolled during active disease. In nucleotides, the CDR3 is TGTGCCAGCATGCGGATGGTGGAGGCCCGGCTGGTCAGTTCGGCCCAGTACTTC. Its translation: CASMRMVEARLVSSAQYF.